This T cell receptor (beta chain) was observed in a study of OX40 agonist ivuxolimab in advanced cancers. Study-level background: Patients got intravenous ivuxolimab at 0.01 to 10 mg/kg every 2 weeks. Study-level points and caveats: CD4+ and CD8+ T cells in blood underwent clonal expansion by week 6 at 0.1 to 3.0 mg/kg.

V lost 4 bases and J lost 1; bases outside the gene matches: 4. This CDR3 region has 14 residues. Germline CDR1 is MNHEY and CDR2 is SMNVEV (reference sequence). Note on this clone: Its specificity is unknown.

Measured with immunoSEQ multiplex PCR; TCRdb has only the in-frame clones, and not every one. The sample shows about 60,000 clones, about nine tenths of them seen only once. Specimen: CD4+ or CD8+ T cells sorted from blood, collected in a trial of the OX40 agonist ivuxolimab. The receptor's source is an adult with an advanced solid tumor such as melanoma, head and neck, liver or kidney cancer. This chain links TRBV27 with TRBJ2-7; 7 bases line up with TRBD1. CDR3 sequence reads: CASSSRQGSYEQYF. DNA of the CDR3: TGTGCCAGCAGTTCCAGACAGGGTTCCTACGAGCAGTACTTC.